This TCR beta chain was recorded in a study of OX40 agonist ivuxolimab in advanced cancers. The germline CDR1 and CDR2 sequences are SGHAT and FQNNGV. The CDR3 runs 15 residues. V lost 0 bases and J lost 3, with 11 bases in between. Assay used: immunoSEQ multiplex PCR; TCRdb lists only in-frame clones, some missing. The data show tens of thousands of clones, with just over 85% seen just once and 2.5% to 3% held by the top ten. The specimen comprised CD4+ or CD8+ T cells sorted from blood, sampled in a trial of the OX40 agonist ivuxolimab. This receptor was taken from an adult with an advanced solid tumor such as melanoma, head and neck, liver or kidney cancer. The chain links TRBV11-2 to TRBJ1-1; unclear D gene. The CDR3 nucleotides are TGTGCCAGCAGCTTAGACTACATTCGGGACACTGAAGCTTTCTTT. This gives the protein CASSLDYIRDTEAFF.